Shown below are 7 T cell receptor beta chains from a single sample sequenced in a study of T-cell reconstitution after alpha-beta-depleted transplantation in children. This sample's TCRbeta library carried unique molecular identifier barcodes. TCRdb independently ran MiXCR on the PCR reads; one entry per CDR3 protein. The sample has about 400,000 distinct CDR3 sequences; over 20% are singletons. The material sequenced was PBMCs from the stem cell graft donor, taken from the stem cell graft. The receptors were sampled from a human donor who donated a stem cell graft to a child with acute myeloid leukemia.

The gene calls are TRBV7-9 and TRBJ1-2, with D uncertain. The CDR3 runs to 13 residues. V was pared by 1 base and J by 5 bases, with 8 bases between. CDR1 is SEHNR and CDR2 is FQNEAQ in the germline V gene (reference sequence). CDR3: CASSLGTEYGYTF. In DNA, the CDR3 is TGTGCCAGCAGCTTAGGGACGGAGTATGGCTACACCTTC.

This clonotype was seen at least ten times. V usage is TRBV24-1 and J usage is TRBJ1-5, with D maybe TRBD1 (5 bases). There are 12 residues in the CDR3. Germline-derived CDR1 and CDR2 are KGHDR and SFDVKD. Trimming removed 9 bases at V and 7 bases at J, with 12 bases between. CDR3 nucleotides: TGTGCCACCGCCCAGGGTGAACAGCCCCAGCATTTT. Translation: CATAQGEQPQHF.

The chain links TRBV9 to TRBJ2-1; 9 nucleotides agree with TRBD1. The CDR3 totals 13 residues. The V gene end was trimmed by 0 bases and the J gene end by 8 bases; junction bases not matched to a gene: 0. Germline V gives CDR1 SGDLS, CDR2 YYNGEE. The CDR3 is CASSVGTGDEQFF. The CDR3 DNA is TGTGCCAGCAGCGTAGGGACAGGGGATGAGCAGTTCTTC.

V usage is TRBV12-3 or TRBV12-4 and J usage is TRBJ1-2; D uncertain. The CDR3 has 13 amino acids. Trimming pared 6 bases from V and 4 bases from J, leaving 12 bases between. CDR3 in amino acids: CASSLGNFYGYTF. CDR3 nucleotides: TGTGCCAGCAGCCTAGGGAACTTCTATGGCTACACCTTC.

This clonotype occurred a few times. The rearrangement joins TRBV24-1 to TRBJ2-1; the D gene could be TRBD1 or TRBD2 (5 bases each). Germline loops: CDR1 KGHDR, CDR2 SFDVKD. V was clipped by 2 bases and J by 5 bases, with 15 bases between them. This CDR3 comprises 16 residues. In nucleotides, the CDR3 is TGTGCCACCAGTGATTCCCGGGACCCCGTGAACAATGAGCAGTTCTTC. The encoded protein is CATSDSRDPVNNEQFF.

Points on this clonotype: One end of the junction fails to match germline, which may point to a read error. The genes are TRBV3-1 and TRBJ2-5; D not resolved. CDR1 LGHDT and CDR2 YNNKEL come from the germline V gene (reference sequence). The CDR3 has 11 residues. As DNA, the CDR3 is TGTGCCAGCAGCTACGAAGATACCCAGTACTTC. Protein product: CASSYEDTQYF.

J is TRBJ2-2 and V is TRBV4-1, with 14 positions matching TRBD2. The trim removed 4 bases at V and 0 bases at J, leaving 7 bases unmatched. This CDR3 region has 19 residues. Looked up from germline, CDR1 is MGHRA and CDR2 is YSYEKL. CDR3 nucleotides: TGCGCCAGCAGCCTAGAGGGACTAGCGGGAGCCTCGAACACCGGGGAGCTGTTTTTT. This codes for CASSLEGLAGASNTGELFF.